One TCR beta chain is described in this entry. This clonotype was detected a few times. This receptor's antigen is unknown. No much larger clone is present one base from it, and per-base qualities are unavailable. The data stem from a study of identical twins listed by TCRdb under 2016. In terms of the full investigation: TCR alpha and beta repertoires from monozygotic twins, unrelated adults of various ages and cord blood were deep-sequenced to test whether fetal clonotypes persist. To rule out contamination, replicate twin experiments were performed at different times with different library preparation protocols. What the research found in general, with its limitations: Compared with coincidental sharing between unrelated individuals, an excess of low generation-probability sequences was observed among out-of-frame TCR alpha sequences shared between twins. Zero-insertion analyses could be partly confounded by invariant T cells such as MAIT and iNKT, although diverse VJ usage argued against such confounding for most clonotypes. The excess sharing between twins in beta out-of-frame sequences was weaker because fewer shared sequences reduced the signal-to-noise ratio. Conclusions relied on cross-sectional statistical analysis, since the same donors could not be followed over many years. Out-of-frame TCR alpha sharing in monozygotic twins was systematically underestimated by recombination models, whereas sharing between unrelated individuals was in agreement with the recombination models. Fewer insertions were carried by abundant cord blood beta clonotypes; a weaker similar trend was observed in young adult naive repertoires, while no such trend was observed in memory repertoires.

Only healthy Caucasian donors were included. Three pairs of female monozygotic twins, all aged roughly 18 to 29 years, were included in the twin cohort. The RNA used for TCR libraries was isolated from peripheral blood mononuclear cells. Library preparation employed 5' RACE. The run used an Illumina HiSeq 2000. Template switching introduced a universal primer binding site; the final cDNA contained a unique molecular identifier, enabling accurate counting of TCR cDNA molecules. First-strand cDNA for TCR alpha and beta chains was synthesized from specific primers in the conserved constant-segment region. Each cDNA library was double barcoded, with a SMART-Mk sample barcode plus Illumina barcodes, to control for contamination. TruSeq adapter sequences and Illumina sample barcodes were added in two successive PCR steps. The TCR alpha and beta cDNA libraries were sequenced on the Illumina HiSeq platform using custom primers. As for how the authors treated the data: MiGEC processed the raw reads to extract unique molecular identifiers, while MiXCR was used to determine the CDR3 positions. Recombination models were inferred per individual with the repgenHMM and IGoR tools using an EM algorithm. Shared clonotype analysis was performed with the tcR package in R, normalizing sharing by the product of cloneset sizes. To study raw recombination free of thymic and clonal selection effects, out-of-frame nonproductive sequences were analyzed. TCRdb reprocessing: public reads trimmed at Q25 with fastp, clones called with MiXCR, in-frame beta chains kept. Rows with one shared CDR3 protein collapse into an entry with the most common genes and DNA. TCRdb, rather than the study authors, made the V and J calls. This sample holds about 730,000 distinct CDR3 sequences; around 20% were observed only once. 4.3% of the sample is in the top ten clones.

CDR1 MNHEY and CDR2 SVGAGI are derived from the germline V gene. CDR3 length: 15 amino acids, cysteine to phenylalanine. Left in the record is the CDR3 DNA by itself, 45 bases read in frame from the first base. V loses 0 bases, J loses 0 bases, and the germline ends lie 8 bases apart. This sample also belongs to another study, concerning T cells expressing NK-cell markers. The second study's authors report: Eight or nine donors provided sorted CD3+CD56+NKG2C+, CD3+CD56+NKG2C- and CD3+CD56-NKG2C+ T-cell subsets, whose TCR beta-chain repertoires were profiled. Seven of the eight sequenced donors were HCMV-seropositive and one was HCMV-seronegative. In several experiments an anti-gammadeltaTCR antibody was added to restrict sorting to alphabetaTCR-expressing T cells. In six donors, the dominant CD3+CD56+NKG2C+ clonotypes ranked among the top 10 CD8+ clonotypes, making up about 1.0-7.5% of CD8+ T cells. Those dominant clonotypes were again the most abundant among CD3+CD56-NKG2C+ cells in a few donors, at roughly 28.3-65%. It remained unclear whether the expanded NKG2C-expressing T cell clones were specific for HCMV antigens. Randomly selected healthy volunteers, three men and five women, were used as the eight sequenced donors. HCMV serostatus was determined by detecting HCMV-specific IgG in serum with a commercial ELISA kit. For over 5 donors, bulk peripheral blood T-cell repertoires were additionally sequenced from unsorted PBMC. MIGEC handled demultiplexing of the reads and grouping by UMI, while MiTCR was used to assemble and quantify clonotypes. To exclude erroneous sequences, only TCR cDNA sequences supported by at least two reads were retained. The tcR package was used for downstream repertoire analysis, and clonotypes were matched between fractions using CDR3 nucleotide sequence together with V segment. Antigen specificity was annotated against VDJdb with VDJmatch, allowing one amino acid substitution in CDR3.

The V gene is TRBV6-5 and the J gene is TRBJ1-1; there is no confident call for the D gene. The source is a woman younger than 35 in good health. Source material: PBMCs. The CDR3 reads CASSYSGGMNTEAFF. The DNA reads TGTGCCAGCAGTTACTCAGGTGGGATGAACACTGAAGCTTTCTTT.